The T cell receptor beta chain described here comes from a study of T cells after yellow fever vaccination. Findings of the study overall: Abundant contaminating clonotypes from the bulk population could appear in FACS-sorted repertoires. The study re-detected most primary-vaccination clones after the booster (96% CD4, roughly 85% CD8).

The table lists this clonotype with a few counts. TCRdb reprocessed the 5' RACE reads with MiXCR, giving one entry per CDR3 protein. The sample carries 65,000 to 90,000 distinct CDR3 sequences, about 14% recorded once. Germline CDR1 is SEHNR and CDR2 is FQNEAQ (reference sequence). The CDR3 covers 12 residues. Between the trimmed V and J ends, which lost 3 bases and 9 bases, there was a span of 11 bases. This clonotype originated in a man aged 18 to 35 who received the YFV17D yellow fever vaccine. The V gene is TRBV7-9, the J gene TRBJ2-5; D possibly corresponds to TRBD2 (6 bases). The sample here was CD8+ T cells not binding an NS4B(214-222) dextramer, sorted from PBMCs, taken roughly 20 days after the first yellow fever vaccination. The CDR3: CASSFGVAAQYF. The CDR3, as DNA: TGTGCCAGCAGCTTCGGCGTAGCGGCCCAGTACTTC.